This is a list of T cell receptor beta chains from one sample in a study of OX40 agonist ivuxolimab in advanced cancers. Some clones are missing from TCRdb's copy, which holds only in-frame ones; the method was immunoSEQ multiplex PCR. Here the sample spans approximately 38,000 clones, roughly 84% being singletons. This sample comprised CD4+ or CD8+ T cells sorted from blood, obtained in a trial of the OX40 agonist ivuxolimab. The receptors here all came from an adult with an advanced solid tumor such as melanoma, head and neck, liver or kidney cancer. Each CDR3 is given with its conserved first and last residue. D genes are given only for firm matches. For some rows the clone size is stated as once, few or many, or as a class when expanded; others skip it.

clone_size d_call j_call v_call cdr3_aa cdr3_nt
- - TRBJ2-1 TRBV19 CASSLAWGSYNEQFF TGTGCCAGTAGTCTTGCGTGGGGATCCTACAATGAGCAGTTCTTC
once TRBD2 TRBJ2-1 TRBV19 CASSITQRDLLYNEQFF TGTGCCAGTAGTATAACCCAGCGGGACCTGCTTTACAATGAGCAGTTCTTC
- - TRBJ1-2 TRBV6-5 CASSYSRGDGYTF TGTGCCAGCAGTTACTCGAGAGGGGATGGCTACACCTTC
- - TRBJ1-2 TRBV11-2 CASSSRTARGGYTF TGTGCCAGCAGCTCCCGGACAGCCAGGGGTGGCTACACCTTC
- - TRBJ2-7 TRBV6-5 CASSDGTYEQYF TGTGCCAGCAGTGACGGGACTTACGAGCAGTACTTC
- TRBD1 TRBJ1-5 TRBV19 CASRGGDRVDQPQHF TGTGCCAGTCGTGGGGGGGACAGAGTGGATCAGCCCCAGCATTTT
- - TRBJ2-7 TRBV6-1 CASSEIGTTYEQYF TGTGCCAGCAGTGAGATCGGGACGACCTACGAGCAGTACTTC
- - TRBJ1-3 TRBV6-6 CASSLLGRASGNTIYF TGTGCCAGCAGTCTTCTTGGACGGGCCTCTGGAAACACCATATATTTT
- - TRBJ2-7 TRBV2 CASMKSTSQDEQYF TGTGCCAGCATGAAAAGCACTAGCCAGGACGAGCAGTACTTC
- TRBD1 TRBJ2-7 TRBV28 CASSPRGLGYEQYF TGTGCCAGCAGTCCCAGGGGGCTAGGGTACGAGCAGTACTTC
- - TRBJ2-3 TRBV7-2 CASSLVTSDTQYF TGTGCCAGCAGCTTAGTGACGTCAGATACGCAGTATTTT
- TRBD1 TRBJ2-2 TRBV6-1 CASSADRVNTGELFF TGTGCCAGCAGCGCAGACAGGGTAAACACCGGGGAGCTGTTTTTT
- TRBD1 TRBJ1-2 TRBV9 CASSAGEGAVYYGYTF TGTGCCAGCAGCGCAGGGGAGGGGGCTGTTTACTATGGCTACACCTTC
once TRBD1 TRBJ1-5 TRBV9 CASSVTGQGALPQHF TGTGCCAGCAGCGTAACCGGACAGGGGGCCCTGCCCCAGCATTTT
- TRBD1 TRBJ1-1 TRBV11-2 CASSLEEDRALMSTEAFF TGTGCCAGCAGCTTAGAAGAGGACAGGGCTTTAATGAGCACTGAAGCTTTCTTT
- - TRBJ2-1 TRBV7-8 CASSRGGLYNEQFF TGTGCCAGCAGCCGAGGGGGGCTGTACAATGAGCAGTTCTTC
- - TRBJ2-7 TRBV15 CATSSDSLTYEQYF TGTGCCACCAGCAGCGACAGTTTAACCTACGAGCAGTACTTC
- TRBD2 TRBJ2-3 TRBV7-9 CASSPGGGAEGADTQYF TGTGCCAGCAGCCCGGGGGGGGGCGCAGAAGGGGCAGATACGCAGTATTTT
- - TRBJ2-2 TRBV29-1 CSVESSRGRAGELFF TGCAGCGTTGAATCGTCCAGGGGAAGGGCAGGGGAGCTGTTTTTT
- - TRBJ1-5 TRBV4-1 CASSQDPGGYSNQPQHF TGCGCCAGCAGCCAAGATCCCGGTGGATATAGCAATCAGCCCCAGCATTTT
once - TRBJ1-2 TRBV29-1 CSVEDPLDYGYTF TGCAGCGTTGAAGATCCCCTTGACTATGGCTACACCTTC
- - TRBJ2-3 TRBV11-2 CASSGFSTGSTDTQYF TGTGCCAGCAGCGGGTTTAGTACGGGCAGCACAGATACGCAGTATTTT
- - TRBJ1-2 TRBV29-1 CSVESSHQGPVNYGYTF TGCAGCGTTGAGAGTTCACACCAGGGACCCGTAAACTATGGCTACACCTTC
- TRBD2 TRBJ2-7 TRBV27 CASSLGVAGRYEQYF TGTGCCAGCAGTTTAGGGGTAGCGGGACGGTACGAGCAGTACTTC
- TRBD1 TRBJ2-7 TRBV9 CASSVGTGGAEQYF TGTGCCAGCAGCGTAGGGACAGGGGGCGCCGAGCAGTACTTC
- - TRBJ2-3 TRBV29-1 CSARTSTDTQYF TGCAGCGCCCGGACTAGCACAGATACGCAGTATTTT
- TRBD1 TRBJ2-7 TRBV4-1 CASSYDRGKYEQYF TGCGCCAGCAGTTACGACAGGGGGAAATACGAGCAGTACTTC
- - TRBJ2-7 TRBV30 CAWSVAGGEQYF TGTGCCTGGAGTGTAGCCGGGGGCGAGCAGTACTTC
- - TRBJ1-1 TRBV5-1 CASSFGSPEAFF TGCGCCAGCAGCTTTGGGAGCCCTGAAGCTTTCTTT
- - TRBJ2-3 TRBV29-1 CSVEGRLASDTQYF TGCAGCGTTGAGGGGAGGCTAGCGTCAGATACGCAGTATTTT
- TRBD1 TRBJ1-5 TRBV28 CASSLADRALVNQPQHF TGTGCCAGCAGTTTGGCGGACAGGGCTTTGGTCAATCAGCCCCAGCATTTT
- TRBD2 TRBJ2-3 TRBV5-1 CASSSGLAVPPTDTQYF TGCGCCAGCAGCTCGGGACTAGCGGTCCCCCCGACGGATACGCAGTATTTT
- - TRBJ2-1 TRBV5-6 CASSLALARNEQFF TGTGCCAGCAGCTTGGCCCTAGCGAGAAATGAGCAGTTCTTC
- TRBD2 TRBJ2-7 TRBV18 CASSRDFQTSSYEQYF TGTGCCAGCTCACGGGATTTCCAGACTAGCTCTTACGAGCAGTACTTC
- - TRBJ1-1 TRBV27 CASSLFGADTEAFF TGTGCCAGCAGTTTATTCGGGGCCGACACTGAAGCTTTCTTT
- - TRBJ2-5 TRBV19 CASSNQGQETQYF TGTGCCAGTAGTAACCAGGGGCAAGAGACCCAGTACTTC
- - TRBJ1-5 TRBV9 CASSANSNQPQHF TGTGCCAGCAGCGCTAATAGCAATCAGCCCCAGCATTTT
once - TRBJ2-7 TRBV9 CASSVGPQALYYEQYF TGTGCCAGCAGCGTAGGCCCCCAGGCGCTATACTACGAGCAGTACTTC
- - TRBJ1-6 TRBV27 CASSSAGVPGRNSPLHF TGTGCCAGCAGTTCCGCGGGCGTCCCCGGGCGAAATTCACCCCTCCACTTT
once - TRBJ2-2 TRBV6-6 CASSYYGDTGELFF TGTGCCAGCAGTTACTATGGGGACACCGGGGAGCTGTTTTTT
- - TRBJ2-2 TRBV6-4 CASSNGDTGELFF TGTGCCAGCAGTAACGGGGACACCGGGGAGCTGTTTTTT
- - TRBJ2-5 TRBV10-1 CASRTRETQYF TGCGCCAGCAGAACTAGAGAGACCCAGTACTTC
- TRBD1 TRBJ1-5 TRBV27 CASSFGQEGQPQHF TGTGCCAGCAGTTTCGGACAGGAGGGTCAGCCCCAGCATTTT
- TRBD2 TRBJ2-1 TRBV29-1 CSGRGLESYNEQFF TGCAGCGGCCGGGGACTAGAATCTTACAATGAGCAGTTCTTC
- - TRBJ2-6 TRBV7-2 CASSSRTGSGANVLTF TGTGCCAGCAGCTCCCGTACAGGGTCCGGGGCCAACGTCCTGACTTTC
- - TRBJ1-2 TRBV28 CASSLAGYYGYTF TGTGCCAGCAGTTTAGCCGGGTACTATGGCTACACCTTC
- TRBD2 TRBJ2-4 TRBV11-2 CASSLETSGDLKNIQYF TGTGCCAGCAGCCTAGAAACTAGCGGCGACTTGAAAAACATTCAGTACTTC
- - TRBJ2-1 TRBV6-5 CASSPIGVQEQFF TGTGCCAGCAGTCCCATCGGGGTCCAGGAGCAGTTCTTC
once - TRBJ1-5 TRBV7-9 CASSPKGDSNQPQHF TGTGCCAGCAGCCCGAAGGGGGATAGCAATCAGCCCCAGCATTTT
few TRBD1 TRBJ2-7 TRBV13 CASSLTGTEQYF TGTGCCAGCAGTTTGACAGGGACCGAGCAGTACTTC
- - TRBJ2-1 TRBV27 CASSFQGWDNEQFF TGTGCCAGCAGTTTCCAAGGATGGGACAATGAGCAGTTCTTC
- TRBD2 TRBJ2-1 TRBV7-9 CASSQGIVSSGGNEQFF TGTGCCAGCAGCCAAGGAATTGTGAGTAGCGGGGGCAATGAGCAGTTCTTC
- - TRBJ2-6 TRBV15 CATNPLGGANVLTF TGTGCCACCAACCCCCTCGGTGGGGCCAACGTCCTGACTTTC
- TRBD2 TRBJ2-7 TRBV4-1 CASSLSGGGSYEQYF TGCGCCAGCAGCCTTAGCGGGGGGGGATCCTACGAGCAGTACTTC